What follows are 10 T cell receptor beta chains derived from one specimen sequenced in a study of cytomegalovirus exposure and HLA in healthy donors. Sequencing used immunoSEQ multiplex PCR; TCRdb keeps in-frame clones, though not all of them. Of roughly 90,000 clones in the sample, 85% were seen once. The sample comprised PBMCs. These receptors all come from a man between 18 and 35 years old in good health and CMV-seropositive.

The chain is built from TRBV10-3 and TRBJ1-1, with TRBD1 matching over 8 bases. V was pared by 8 bases and J by 4 bases, with 6 bases of the junction left unmatched. CDR1 is ENHRY, CDR2 SYGVKD, per germline. This CDR3 spans 13 amino acids. CDR3 coding DNA: TGTGCCATCTGGGACAGGTCCCTCACTGAAGCTTTCTTT. It specifies CAIWDRSLTEAFF.

This rearrangement joins TRBV29-1 to TRBJ1-3, with D perhaps TRBD1 (6 bases). The length of the CDR3 is 15 residues. The V end lost 3 bases, the J end lost 4 bases, and 16 bases lay between the germline ends. Germline lookup yields CDR1 SQVTM and CDR2 ANQGSEA. The CDR3 bases are TGCAGCGTTGAGGACAGAACCTTTTTCGGAAACACCATATATTTT. Translation: CSVEDRTFFGNTIYF.

The chain is built from TRBV5-1 and TRBJ1-3; D uncertain. Germline loops: CDR1 SGHRS, CDR2 YFSETQ. The CDR3 is 14 residues long. V lost 7 bases and J lost 6, with 17 bases in between. The CDR3 is CASSPGFGLNTIYF. The DNA for the CDR3 is TGCGCCAGCTCCCCGGGATTCGGGTTAAACACCATATATTTT. Filled out from reference TRBV5-1 and TRBJ1-3, the complete variable domain reads KAGVTQTPRYLIKTRGQQVTLSCSPISGHRSVSWYQQTPGQGLQFLFEYFSETQRNKGNFPGRFSGRQFSNSRSEMNVSTLELGDSALYLCASSPGFGLNTIYFGEGSWLTVV.

This sequence joins TRBV6-4 and TRBJ2-3; no definite D call. The germline V gene encodes CDR1 MRHNA and CDR2 SNTAGT. This CDR3 comprises 15 residues. Between the trimmed V and J ends, which lost 2 bases and 0 bases, there was a span of 9 bases. In DNA, the CDR3 is TGTGCCAGCAGTGACACGCGGAAGAGCACAGATACGCAGTATTTT. Translation: CASSDTRKSTDTQYF.

This chain connects TRBV6-5 to TRBJ1-2, with 7 bases matching TRBD1. Germline V CDR1 and CDR2: MNHEY, SVGAGI. This CDR3 comprises 14 residues. V shed 6 bases and J 7 bases; nucleotides not matched to a gene: 11. The CDR3 reads CASRIRDRPFGYTF. In nucleotides, the CDR3 is TGTGCCAGCAGGATCCGGGACAGACCCTTTGGCTACACCTTC.

J is TRBJ2-2 and V is TRBV2; TRBD2 matches at 9 bases. This CDR3 has 14 amino acids. The junction had 2 bases not matched to a gene; V was cut back by 7 bases and J by 2 bases. The germline gives CDR1 SNHLY, CDR2 FYNNEI. Here the CDR3 reads CASKLAGNTGELFF. As DNA, the CDR3 is TGTGCCAGCAAACTAGCGGGTAACACCGGGGAGCTGTTTTTT. The full variable domain, rest sourced from reference TRBV2 and TRBJ2-2, is EPEVTQTPSHQVTQMGQEVILRCVPISNHLYFYWYRQILGQKVEFLVSFYNNEISEKSEIFDDQFSVERPDGSNFTLKIRSTKLEDSAMYFCASKLAGNTGELFFGEGSRLTVL.

The chain is built from TRBV7-3 and TRBJ2-2, with TRBD2 matching over 8 bases. This CDR3 has 19 amino acids. The germline CDR1 and CDR2 sequences are SGHTA and FQGTGA. V lost 2 bases and J lost 4; bases outside the gene matches: 15. The DNA for the CDR3 is TGTGCCAGCAGCTTATCGGGTGTGGGCGGGAGGAGGATCACCGGGGAGCTGTTTTTT. It specifies CASSLSGVGGRRITGELFF.

The chain joins TRBV6-6 to TRBJ2-3, with 8 bases aligning to TRBD1. Germline CDR1 MNHNY, CDR2 SVGAGI (reference sequence). V gave up 8 bases and J gave up 3 bases; unmatched junction bases: 10. The length of the CDR3 is 15 residues. The CDR3 protein is CASRRGTGSTDTQYF. CDR3 bases: TGTGCCAGCCGCCGAGGGACAGGCAGTACAGATACGCAGTATTTT.

The chain recombines TRBV11-3 with TRBJ2-3, with 9 bases that match TRBD2. This CDR3 comprises 15 residues. The J segment lost 4 bases and the V segment lost 4 bases, leaving 6 bases of the junction unmatched. Germline lookup yields CDR1 SGHNT and CDR2 YENEEA. The CDR3 DNA reads as TGTGCCAGCAGCTCACTAGCGGGCGGAGCAGATACGCAGTATTTT. This sequence encodes CASSSLAGGADTQYF.

The CDR3 sequence is CASKSRGQGNQPQHF. The CDR3 DNA sequence: TGTGCCAGCAAAAGCAGGGGGCAAGGCAATCAGCCCCAGCATTTT. The chain has TRBV2 and TRBJ1-5; 8 positions match TRBD1. The trim removed 7 bases at V and 2 bases at J, leaving 7 bases unmatched. Germline CDR1 is SNHLY and CDR2 is FYNNEI. The CDR3 sequence is 15 residues long.